Described below is a single T cell receptor (beta chain) sequence and its context. This entry belongs to a study of cytomegalovirus exposure and HLA in healthy donors. Repertoires were generated with immunoSEQ multiplex PCR, while TCRdb's copy carries only in-frame clones and drops some. This sample has 66,000 or so clones; around 97% occur once, and the top ten carry around 1.5%. This CDR3 is 14 amino acids long. Germline V CDR1 and CDR2: LNHDA, SQIVND (reference sequence). The V gene lost 1 base and the J gene lost 0 bases, with 6 bases spanning the gap. The chain combines TRBV19 with TRBJ1-1; tentative D call: TRBD1 (5 bases). Input material: PBMCs. This TCR was recovered from a young woman in good health and CMV-seropositive. The CDR3: CASSIGQLNTEAFF. CDR3 DNA: TGTGCCAGTAGTATAGGACAGTTGAACACTGAAGCTTTCTTT.